One sample yielded the 24 T cell receptor beta chains listed below, sequenced in a study of T cell changes during pregnancy in multiple sclerosis. Libraries were prepared by immunoSEQ multiplex PCR; TCRdb keeps only in-frame clonotypes and omits some of them. The sample carries roughly 38,000 clones, roughly 91% recorded once. The source material was CD4+ T cells from peripheral blood mononuclear cells, sampled in the third trimester of pregnancy. All receptors derive from a female donor with multiple sclerosis, enrolled in a pregnancy study.

The rearrangement joins TRBV7-3 to TRBJ2-2; D perhaps matches TRBD2 (5 bases). The CDR3 loop spans 15 amino acids. Trimming stripped 5 bases from V and 1 base from J, with 11 bases between. In germline, CDR1 is SGHTA, CDR2 FQGTGA. CDR3 sequence reads: CASSPTDWNTGELFF. The CDR3 DNA sequence: TGTGCCAGCAGCCCAACGGACTGGAACACCGGGGAGCTGTTTTTT.

The rearrangement joins TRBV18 to TRBJ2-5; TRBD2 matches 11 bases. This CDR3 comprises 15 residues. The germline gives CDR1 KGHSH, CDR2 LQKENI. Unmatched junction bases numbered 5, after V lost 6 bases and J lost 2 bases. CDR3 nucleotides: TGTGCCAGCTCCCCGACTAGCGGGGTTCAAGAGACCCAGTACTTC. The encoded protein is CASSPTSGVQETQYF.

This rearrangement joins TRBV5-1 to TRBJ1-1, with 9 bases aligning to TRBD1. The length of the CDR3 is 13 residues. V was clipped by 5 bases and J by 1 base; unmatched bases: 0. Germline values: CDR1 SGHRS, CDR2 YFSETQ. The CDR3 coding sequence is TGCGCCAGCAGGGGACAGGGGAACACTGAAGCTTTCTTT. Translation gives CASRGQGNTEAFF.

CDR3 sequence: CASSQGFLAGGDYNEQFF. Written as DNA, the CDR3 is TGCGCCAGCAGCCAGGGATTTCTAGCGGGGGGGGATTACAATGAGCAGTTCTTC. The chain recombines TRBV4-3 with TRBJ2-1, with 12 positions matching TRBD2. The CDR3 spans 18 residues. The germline gives CDR1 LGHNA, CDR2 YSLEER. Germline trimming cut 3 bases from V and 4 bases from J; bases unmatched to any gene: 10.

This clone has more than one count but fewer than ten. This chain connects TRBV2 to TRBJ1-6, with 7 bases aligning to TRBD1. The CDR3 spans 14 residues. Germline assignment: CDR1 SNHLY and CDR2 FYNNEI. V shed 4 bases and J 4 bases; nucleotides not matched to a gene: 1. CDR3 protein: CASSGDRYNSPLHF. The CDR3 nucleotides are TGTGCCAGCAGTGGGGACAGATATAATTCACCCCTCCACTTT.

In its sample, this clone was seen once. V usage is TRBV28 and J usage is TRBJ1-5; a weak D match, TRBD1 (6 bases). CDR3 length equals 20 residues. Germline CDR1 and CDR2: MDHEN and SYDVKM. With 1 base removed from V and 0 bases from J, the gap between germline ends came to 22 bases. The CDR3 is CASSLSTTIVDRSSNQPQHF. The CDR3 region has the DNA TGTGCCAGCAGTTTATCGACGACAATAGTTGACAGGTCTAGCAATCAGCCCCAGCATTTT.

The CDR3: CASSLGQGAGNTIYF. The CDR3, as DNA: TGTGCCAGCAGCTTGGGACAGGGGGCCGGAAACACCATATATTTT. The rearrangement joins TRBV7-9 to TRBJ1-3, with 12 positions matching TRBD1. The V segment lost 3 bases and the J segment 4 bases; nucleotides outside the gene matches: 1. CDR1 is SEHNR, CDR2 FQNEAQ, per germline (reference sequence). The CDR3 runs to 15 residues.

This sequence joins TRBV6-6 and TRBJ2-7; 8 nucleotides match TRBD1. J lost 7 bases, V lost 7 bases, and 15 bases had no gene match. This CDR3 has 15 residues. Germline CDR1 MNHNY, CDR2 SVGAGI (reference sequence). In DNA, the CDR3 is TGTGCCAGCACCCTCCAGGGGACAGGCCCGGGGGAGCAGTACTTC. Translation: CASTLQGTGPGEQYF.

The rearrangement joins TRBV5-4 to TRBJ2-7, with 12 positions matching TRBD2. This CDR3 has 17 amino acids. CDR1 and CDR2 from the germline V gene are SGHNT and YYREEE (reference sequence). J gave up 5 bases and V 4 bases, and 13 bases lay outside the gene matches. The CDR3 sequence is CASSPSSRLAGVHEQYF. CDR3 DNA sequence: TGTGCCAGCAGCCCCTCCTCAAGACTAGCGGGAGTGCACGAGCAGTACTTC.

V gene TRBV7-2 combines with J gene TRBJ2-5, with 8 bases aligning to TRBD1. Germline loops: CDR1 SGHTA, CDR2 FQGNSA. The V gene end was trimmed by 3 bases and the J gene end by 4 bases; junction bases not matched to a gene: 10. The CDR3 runs to 16 residues. For the CDR3, the DNA is TGTGCCAGCAGCTTGTGGACAGGGATGGCAGGAGAGACCCAGTACTTC. Translating gives CASSLWTGMAGETQYF.

This sequence joins TRBV11-2 and TRBJ1-3; D is uncertain. This CDR3 has 13 residues. V dropped 5 bases and J dropped 3 bases, with 8 bases sitting between them. Germline V gene data show CDR1 as SGHAT and CDR2 as FQNNGV. The CDR3 reads CASSPAGGNTIYF. CDR3 sequence (DNA): TGTGCCAGCAGCCCCGCCGGTGGAAACACCATATATTTT.

The chain uses TRBV2 and TRBJ1-5; 7 bases fit TRBD1. Trimming at V came to 4 bases and at J to 1 base, leaving 7 bases not matched to a gene. Germline V gene data show CDR1 as SNHLY and CDR2 as FYNNEI. This CDR3 has 16 residues. DNA of the CDR3: TGTGCCAGCAGTGGGACAGGTCGGATGAGCAATCAGCCCCAGCATTTT. It codes for CASSGTGRMSNQPQHF.

The chain carries TRBV2 and TRBJ2-7, with 8 bases aligning to TRBD1. CDR1 is SNHLY and CDR2 is FYNNEI in the germline V gene. The CDR3 is 16 residues long. With V trimmed by 1 base and J by 3 bases, 8 bases remained unmatched. CDR3 nucleotide sequence: TGTGCCAGCAGTGAAGGGACAGGGACCCGGCTCTACGAGCAGTACTTC. Amino acid sequence: CASSEGTGTRLYEQYF.

This clone has a single count. The CDR3 is CASSWTAPGNEQFF. CDR3 in DNA: TGCGCCAGCAGCTGGACAGCCCCGGGGAATGAGCAGTTCTTC. V is TRBV5-1 and J is TRBJ2-1; D may be TRBD1 (6 bases). The CDR3 extends over 14 amino acids. Germline CDR1 and CDR2: SGHRS and YFSETQ. The V end lost 3 bases, the J end lost 7 bases, and 14 bases lay between the germline ends.

CDR3 protein: CATSRDLDRNNQPQHF. CDR3 in DNA: TGTGCCACCAGCAGAGATCTTGACAGGAACAATCAGCCCCAGCATTTT. The chain links TRBV15 to TRBJ1-5; D is possibly TRBD1 (6 bases). CDR3 length: 16 residues. CDR1 is LNHNV and CDR2 is YYDKDF in the germline V gene (reference sequence). V was pared by 0 bases and J by 3 bases, with 12 bases between.

The gene calls are TRBV28 and TRBJ2-7; no definite D call. The CDR3 consists of 11 residues. CDR1 and CDR2 from the germline V gene are MDHEN and SYDVKM. V was pared by 4 bases and J by 2 bases, with 3 bases between. The CDR3 is CASSSAYEQYF. CDR3 nucleotide sequence: TGTGCCAGCAGTTCCGCCTACGAGCAGTACTTC.

V usage is TRBV6-1 and J usage is TRBJ2-1, with D perhaps TRBD2 (5 bases). Germline CDR1 and CDR2: MNHNS and SASEGT. This CDR3 has 15 amino acids. The V end lost 5 bases, the J end lost 0 bases, and 11 bases lay between the germline ends. CDR3 sequence reads: CASSLRGSSYNEQFF. The CDR3 nucleotides read TGTGCCAGCAGTCTACGCGGGTCCTCCTACAATGAGCAGTTCTTC.

V gene TRBV7-6 combines with J gene TRBJ1-5, with 11 bases that match TRBD1. The germline V gene encodes CDR1 SGHVS and CDR2 FNYEAQ. The V gene end was trimmed by 5 bases and the J gene end by 9 bases; junction bases not matched to a gene: 6. This CDR3 comprises 14 residues. The CDR3 coding sequence is TGTGCCAGCAGCCCTGGACAGGGGGCATTGCCCCAGCATTTT. Its translation is CASSPGQGALPQHF. The variable domain in full, with the rest retrieved from reference TRBV7-6 and TRBJ1-5, is GAGVSQSPRYKVTKRGQDVALRCDPISGHVSLYWYRQALGQGPEFLTYFNYEAQQDKSGLPNDRFSAERPEGSISTLTIQRTEQRDSAMYRCASSPGQGALPQHFGDGTRLSIL.

The chain uses TRBV6-1 and TRBJ1-2, with a possible D match to TRBD1 (5 bases). Germline V gene sequence: CDR1 MNHNS, CDR2 SASEGT. This CDR3 contains 10 residues. The DNA of the CDR3 is TGTGGACTAGGGGAGTATGGCTACACCTTC. This translates into CGLGEYGYTF.

The gene calls are TRBV27 and TRBJ1-6; D possibly corresponds to TRBD1 (6 bases). Trimming cost V 4 bases and J 9 bases, with 16 bases left between them. Germline lookup yields CDR1 MNHEY and CDR2 SMNVEV (reference sequence). The CDR3 is 15 amino acids. CDR3 DNA sequence: TGTGCCAGCAGTTCCCCGGGGGGCCAAGTTTCACCCCTCCACTTT. Translating gives CASSSPGGQVSPLHF.

The chain couples TRBV25-1 to TRBJ1-1, with D possibly being TRBD1 (5 bases). V lost 7 bases and J 1 base, leaving 7 bases between the germline ends. The CDR3 extends over 12 amino acids. CDR1 and CDR2 from the germline V gene are MGHDK and SYGVNS. The CDR3 DNA follows: TGTGCCAGCACCCAGGGGAACACTGAAGCTTTCTTT. The encoded protein is CASTQGNTEAFF. Full variable domain (outside the CDR3, taken from reference TRBV25-1 and TRBJ1-1): EADIYQTPRYLVIGTGKKITLECSQTMGHDKMYWYQQDPGMELHLIHYSYGVNSTEKGDLSSESTVSRIRTEHFPLTLESARPSHTSQYLCASTQGNTEAFFGQGTRLTVV.

This chain joins TRBV11-2 and TRBJ2-2; D unresolved. The germline V gene encodes CDR1 SGHAT and CDR2 FQNNGV. Trimming stripped 1 base from V and 7 bases from J, with 13 bases between. This CDR3 contains 15 residues. CDR3 sequence: CASSLVRGVGGELFF. DNA of the CDR3: TGTGCCAGCAGCTTAGTTCGAGGAGTGGGCGGGGAGCTGTTTTTT.

The chain links TRBV7-8 to TRBJ2-1; 14 nucleotides line up with TRBD2. Germline CDR1 and CDR2: SGHVS and FQNEAQ. The CDR3 runs 13 residues. Trimming removed 8 bases from V and 6 bases from J; junction bases left unmatched: 0. The CDR3 DNA reads TGTGCCAGCGGGACTAGCGGGAGCAATGAGCAGTTCTTC. Protein product: CASGTSGSNEQFF.

CDR3 bases: TGTGCCAGCAGCTTTGACAGGGAGGAACCTTTCTTT. It specifies CASSFDREEPFF. The chain recombines TRBV5-8 with TRBJ1-1; 7 bases are a match to TRBD1. V gave up 2 bases and J gave up 12 bases; unmatched junction bases: 7. Germline V lookup: CDR1 SGHTS, CDR2 YDEGEE. This CDR3 has 12 residues.